The 3 T cell receptor beta chains in this list originate from one sample, sequenced in a study of shared clonotypes between healthy human individuals. Profiled with immunoSEQ multiplex PCR; TCRdb holds only in-frame clones, not every one. Of around 990,000 clones listed, around 77% are singletons. Input material: memory CD4+ T cells from PBMCs. Subset indicated: CD45RA-negative fraction. These receptors originate from a man younger than 30 in good health. Some clones in this sample may be carry-over from other donors' samples.

The rearrangement joins TRBV4-1 to TRBJ2-2; perhaps TRBD2 as D (5 bases). The CDR3 extends over 16 amino acids. The germline V gene has CDR1 MGHRA and CDR2 YSYEKL. V lost 4 bases and J 0 bases, leaving 12 bases between the germline ends. The CDR3 loop is CASSPLAGSNTGELFF. CDR3 nucleotides: TGCGCCAGCAGCCCCCTCGCGGGTTCGAACACCGGGGAGCTGTTTTTT.

The chain carries TRBV14 and TRBJ2-1; 10 bases line up with TRBD1. The CDR3 extends over 14 amino acids. Germline lookup yields CDR1 SGHDN and CDR2 FVKESK. With V trimmed by 7 bases and J by 3 bases, 3 bases remained unmatched. CDR3 sequence: CASTGTGVYNEQFF. CDR3 coding DNA: TGTGCCAGCACAGGGACAGGGGTCTACAATGAGCAGTTCTTC.

This chain uses TRBV2 with TRBJ1-5, with D hard to call. This CDR3 has 13 amino acids. The germline V gene encodes CDR1 SNHLY and CDR2 FYNNEI. V was pared by 3 bases and J by 5 bases, with 8 bases between. CDR3 bases: TGTGCCAGCAGTGATGAGTTAGATCAGCCCCAGCATTTT. This gives the protein CASSDELDQPQHF.